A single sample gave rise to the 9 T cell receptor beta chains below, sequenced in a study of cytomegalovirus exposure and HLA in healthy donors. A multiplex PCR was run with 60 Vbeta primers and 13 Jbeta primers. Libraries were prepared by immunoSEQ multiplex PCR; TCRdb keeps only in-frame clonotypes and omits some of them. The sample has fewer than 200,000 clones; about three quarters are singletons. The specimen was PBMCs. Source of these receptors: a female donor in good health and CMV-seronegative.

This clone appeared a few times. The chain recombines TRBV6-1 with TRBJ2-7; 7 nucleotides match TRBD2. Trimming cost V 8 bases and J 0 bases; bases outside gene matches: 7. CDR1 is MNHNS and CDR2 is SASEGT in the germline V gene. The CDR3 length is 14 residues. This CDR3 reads CASQPGLPSYEQYF. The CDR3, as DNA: TGTGCCAGCCAACCGGGACTACCCTCCTACGAGCAGTACTTC.

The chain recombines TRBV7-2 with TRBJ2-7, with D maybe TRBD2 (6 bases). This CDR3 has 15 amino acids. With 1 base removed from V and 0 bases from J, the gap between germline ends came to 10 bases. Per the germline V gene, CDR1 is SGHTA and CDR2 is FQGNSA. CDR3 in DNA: TGTGCCAGCAGCTTAGGCGGGGCCCTCTCCTACGAGCAGTACTTC. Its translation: CASSLGGALSYEQYF.

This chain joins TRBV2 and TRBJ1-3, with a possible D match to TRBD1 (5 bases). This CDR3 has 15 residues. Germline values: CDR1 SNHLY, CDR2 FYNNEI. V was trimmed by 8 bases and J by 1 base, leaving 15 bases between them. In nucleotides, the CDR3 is TGTGCCAGCGAGGCGGGACGAACTTCTGGAAACACCATATATTTT. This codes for CASEAGRTSGNTIYF.

The CDR3 loop reads CASSLVGGGGTEAFF. Written as DNA, the CDR3 is TGTGCCAGCAGCTTGGTGGGTGGCGGTGGGACTGAAGCTTTCTTT. The chain is built from TRBV5-5 and TRBJ1-1; no clear D. CDR3 length equals 15 residues. V was pared by 0 bases and J by 5 bases, with 14 bases between. The germline V gene has CDR1 SGHKS and CDR2 YYEKEE (reference sequence).

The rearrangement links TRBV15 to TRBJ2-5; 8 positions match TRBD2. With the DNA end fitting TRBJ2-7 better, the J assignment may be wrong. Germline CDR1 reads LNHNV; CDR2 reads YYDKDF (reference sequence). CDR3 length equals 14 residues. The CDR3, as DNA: TGTGCCACCAGCACGGGACTAGTGGCTTCCGAGCAGTACTTC. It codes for CATSTGLVASEQYF.

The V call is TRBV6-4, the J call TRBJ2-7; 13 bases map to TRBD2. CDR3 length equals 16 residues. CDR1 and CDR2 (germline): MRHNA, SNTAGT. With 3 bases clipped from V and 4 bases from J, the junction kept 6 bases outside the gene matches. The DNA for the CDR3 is TGTGCCAGCAGTGAAAGTTGGACTAGCGGGAGATACGAGCAGTACTTC. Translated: CASSESWTSGRYEQYF.

For the CDR3, the DNA is TGTGCCAGCAGCTTAGGTCAGGGGTCAATTTACGAGCAGTACTTC. Protein: CASSLGQGSIYEQYF. The chain couples TRBV11-2 to TRBJ2-7; tentative D call: TRBD1 (6 bases). Trimming removed 1 base at V and 4 bases at J, with 14 bases between. The V gene's germline CDR1 is SGHAT and CDR2 FQNNGV. The CDR3 has 15 amino acids.

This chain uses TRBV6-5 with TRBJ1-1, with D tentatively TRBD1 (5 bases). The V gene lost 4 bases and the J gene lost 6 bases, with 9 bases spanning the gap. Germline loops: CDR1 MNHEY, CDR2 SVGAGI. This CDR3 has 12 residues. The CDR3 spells CASSSGEPEAFF. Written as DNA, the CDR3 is TGTGCCAGCAGTTCGGGGGAACCTGAAGCTTTCTTT.

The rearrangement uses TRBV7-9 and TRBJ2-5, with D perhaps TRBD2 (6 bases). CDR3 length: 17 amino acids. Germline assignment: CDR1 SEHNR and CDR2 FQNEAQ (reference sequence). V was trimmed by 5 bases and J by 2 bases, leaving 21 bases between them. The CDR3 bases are TGTGCCAGCAGCCCCCCCCGAGCCGGGGGATCACAAGAGACCCAGTACTTC. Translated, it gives CASSPPRAGGSQETQYF.